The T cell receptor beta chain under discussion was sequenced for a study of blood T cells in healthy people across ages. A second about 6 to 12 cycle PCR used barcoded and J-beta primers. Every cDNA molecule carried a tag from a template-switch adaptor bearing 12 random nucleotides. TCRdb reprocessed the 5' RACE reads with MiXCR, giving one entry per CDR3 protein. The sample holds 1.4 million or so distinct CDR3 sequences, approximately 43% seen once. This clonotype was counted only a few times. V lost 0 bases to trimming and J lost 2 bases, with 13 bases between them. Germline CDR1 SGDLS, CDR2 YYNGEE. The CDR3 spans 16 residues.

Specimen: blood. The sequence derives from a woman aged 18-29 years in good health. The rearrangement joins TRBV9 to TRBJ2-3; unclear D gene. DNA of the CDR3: TGTGCCAGCAGCGTAGTAATCGAGCAATTCACAGATACGCAGTATTTT. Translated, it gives CASSVVIEQFTDTQYF.